This T cell receptor (beta chain) was captured in a study of blood T cell repertoires in COVID-19. As for the study in general: T cells, B-cell-depleted T cells, or PBMCs supplied cDNA or gDNA.

Repertoires were generated with immunoSEQ multiplex PCR, while TCRdb's copy carries only in-frame clones and drops some. The sample consists of some 240,000 clones, more than 75% of them appearing once. CDR1 and CDR2 (germline): LNHNV, YYDKDF (reference sequence). V was clipped by 1 base and J by 5 bases; unmatched bases: 2. The CDR3 sequence is 15 residues long. The sequencing input was peripheral blood. V and J are TRBV15 and TRBJ1-6, with TRBD1 identical over 7 bases. The receptor comes from a human donor in a cohort sampled during active COVID-19. In nucleotides, the CDR3 is TGTGCCACCAGCAGAGGTGGGACAGATAATTCACCCCTCCACTTT. Protein sequence: CATSRGGTDNSPLHF.